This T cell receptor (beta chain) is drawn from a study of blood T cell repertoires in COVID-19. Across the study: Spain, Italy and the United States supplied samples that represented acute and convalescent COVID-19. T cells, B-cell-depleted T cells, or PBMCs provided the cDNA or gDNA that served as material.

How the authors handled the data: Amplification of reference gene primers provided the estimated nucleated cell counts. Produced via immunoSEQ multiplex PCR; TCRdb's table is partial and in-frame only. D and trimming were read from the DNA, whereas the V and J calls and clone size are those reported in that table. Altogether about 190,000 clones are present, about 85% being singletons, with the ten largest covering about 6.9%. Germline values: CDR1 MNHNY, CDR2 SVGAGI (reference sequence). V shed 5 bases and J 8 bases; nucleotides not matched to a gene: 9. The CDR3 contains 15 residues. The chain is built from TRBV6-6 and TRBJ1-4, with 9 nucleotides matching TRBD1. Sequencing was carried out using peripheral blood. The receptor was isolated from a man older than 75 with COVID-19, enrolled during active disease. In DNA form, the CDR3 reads TGTGCCAGCAGTCTCACAGGGGGCGGTCGAGAAAAACTGTTTTTT. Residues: CASSLTGGGREKLFF.